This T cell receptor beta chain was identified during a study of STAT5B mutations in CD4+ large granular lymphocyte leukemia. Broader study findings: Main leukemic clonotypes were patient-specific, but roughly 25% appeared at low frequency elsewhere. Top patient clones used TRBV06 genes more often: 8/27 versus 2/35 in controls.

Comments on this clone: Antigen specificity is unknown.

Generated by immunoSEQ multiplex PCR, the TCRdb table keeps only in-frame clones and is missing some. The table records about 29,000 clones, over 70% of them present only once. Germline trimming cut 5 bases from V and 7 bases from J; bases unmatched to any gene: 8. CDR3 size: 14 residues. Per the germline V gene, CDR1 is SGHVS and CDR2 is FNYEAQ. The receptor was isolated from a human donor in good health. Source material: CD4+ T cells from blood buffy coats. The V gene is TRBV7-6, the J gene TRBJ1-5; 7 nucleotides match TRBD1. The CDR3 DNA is TGTGCCAGCAGCCCCCGCCAGGGGGGCCAGCCCCAGCATTTT. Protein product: CASSPRQGGQPQHF.